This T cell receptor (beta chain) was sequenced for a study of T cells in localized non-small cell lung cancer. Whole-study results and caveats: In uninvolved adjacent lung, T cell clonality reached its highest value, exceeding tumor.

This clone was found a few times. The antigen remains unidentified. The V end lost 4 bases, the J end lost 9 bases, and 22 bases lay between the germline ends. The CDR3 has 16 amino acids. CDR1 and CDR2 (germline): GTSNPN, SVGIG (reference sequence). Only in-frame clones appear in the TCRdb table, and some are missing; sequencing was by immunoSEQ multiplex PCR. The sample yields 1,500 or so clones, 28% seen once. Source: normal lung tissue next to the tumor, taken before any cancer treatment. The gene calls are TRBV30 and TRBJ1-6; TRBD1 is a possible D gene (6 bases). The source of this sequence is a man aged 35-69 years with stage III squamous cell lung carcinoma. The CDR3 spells CAWTVSKGQLLSPLHF. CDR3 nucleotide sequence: TGTGCCTGGACGGTGTCGAAAGGACAGCTTCTTTCACCCCTCCACTTT.